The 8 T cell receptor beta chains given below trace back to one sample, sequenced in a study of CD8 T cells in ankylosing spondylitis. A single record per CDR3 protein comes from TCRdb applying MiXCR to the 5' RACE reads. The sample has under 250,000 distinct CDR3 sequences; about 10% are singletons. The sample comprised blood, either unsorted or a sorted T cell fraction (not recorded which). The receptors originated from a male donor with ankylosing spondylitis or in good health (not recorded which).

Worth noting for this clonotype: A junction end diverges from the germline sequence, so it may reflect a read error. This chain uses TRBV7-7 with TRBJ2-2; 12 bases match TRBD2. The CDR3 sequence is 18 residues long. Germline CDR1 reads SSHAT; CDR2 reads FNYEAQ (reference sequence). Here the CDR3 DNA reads TGTGCCGGCAGCTTAGGCCTAGCGGGAGGGCCGGACACCGGGGAGCTGTTTTTT. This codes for CAGSLGLAGGPDTGELFF.

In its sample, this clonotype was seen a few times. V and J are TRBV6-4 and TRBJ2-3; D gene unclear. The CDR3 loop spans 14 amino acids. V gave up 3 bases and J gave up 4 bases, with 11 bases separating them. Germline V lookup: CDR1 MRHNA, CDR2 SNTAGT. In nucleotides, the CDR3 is TGTGCCAGCAGTGAGTCGAGCGCCTCAGATACGCAGTATTTT. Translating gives CASSESSASDTQYF.

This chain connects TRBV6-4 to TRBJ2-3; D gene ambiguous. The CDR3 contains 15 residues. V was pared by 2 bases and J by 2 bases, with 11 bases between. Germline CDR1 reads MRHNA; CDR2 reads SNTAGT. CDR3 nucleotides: TGTGCCAGCAGTGACGTCGGTGGCAACACAGATACGCAGTATTTT. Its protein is CASSDVGGNTDTQYF.

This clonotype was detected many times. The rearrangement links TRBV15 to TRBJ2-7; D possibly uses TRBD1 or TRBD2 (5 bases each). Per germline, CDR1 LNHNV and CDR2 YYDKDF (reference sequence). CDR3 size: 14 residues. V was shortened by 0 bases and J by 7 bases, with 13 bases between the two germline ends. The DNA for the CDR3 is TGTGCCACCAGCAGAGATAGGGGACCCGGAGAGCAGTACTTC. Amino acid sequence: CATSRDRGPGEQYF.

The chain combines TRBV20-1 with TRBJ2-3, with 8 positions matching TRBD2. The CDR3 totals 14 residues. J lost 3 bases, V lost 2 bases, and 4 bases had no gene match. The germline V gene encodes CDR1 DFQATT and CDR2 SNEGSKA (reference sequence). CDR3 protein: CSARSGGTTDTQYF. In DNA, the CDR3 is TGCAGTGCTAGATCGGGGGGGACGACAGATACGCAGTATTTT.

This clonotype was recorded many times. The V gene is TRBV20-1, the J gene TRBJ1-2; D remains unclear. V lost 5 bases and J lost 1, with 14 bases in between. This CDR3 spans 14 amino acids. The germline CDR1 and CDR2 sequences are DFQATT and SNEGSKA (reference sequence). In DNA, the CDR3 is TGCAGTGCTTCATCACTGGGAATTAACTATGGCTACACCTTC. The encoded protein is CSASSLGINYGYTF.

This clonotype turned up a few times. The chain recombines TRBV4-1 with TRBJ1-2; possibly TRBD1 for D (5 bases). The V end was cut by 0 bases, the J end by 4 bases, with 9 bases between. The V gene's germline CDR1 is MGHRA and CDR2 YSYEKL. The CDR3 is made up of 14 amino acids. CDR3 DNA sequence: TGCGCCAGCAGCCAAGATCAGGGTGGCTATGGCTACACCTTC. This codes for CASSQDQGGYGYTF.

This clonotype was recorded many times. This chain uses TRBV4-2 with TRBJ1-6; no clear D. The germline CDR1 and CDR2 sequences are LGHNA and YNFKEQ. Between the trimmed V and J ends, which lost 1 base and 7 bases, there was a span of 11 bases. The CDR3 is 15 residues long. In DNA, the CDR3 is TGTGCCAGCAGCCAAGTCACCGTATCCAATTCACCCCTCCACTTT. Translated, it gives CASSQVTVSNSPLHF.